The rows below give T cell receptor beta chains drawn from one sample of a study of blood T cell repertoires in COVID-19. Assay used: immunoSEQ multiplex PCR; TCRdb lists only in-frame clones, some missing. The data show 430,000 or so clones, 85% to 90% seen once. The sample taken for sequencing was peripheral blood. The receptors shown here come from a man between 18 and 29 years old with COVID-19, enrolled during active disease. CDR3s include the opening cysteine and the closing phenylalanine or tryptophan. The D gene is left open where the match is weak. A clone size is listed for some rows: how often the clone was seen (once, few, many), or a class if it is expanded.

v_gene	abundance	d_gene	j_gene	CDR3aa	CDR3nt
TRBV6-1	-	TRBD2	TRBJ2-1	CASSEGVGRAPNEQFF	TGTGCCAGCAGTGAAGGGGTCGGGAGGGCCCCCAATGAGCAGTTCTTC
TRBV9	once	-	TRBJ2-3	CASSARLLATSTDTQYF	TGTGCCAGCAGCGCAAGACTCCTAGCGACTAGCACAGATACGCAGTATTTT
TRBV2	-	TRBD2	TRBJ2-2	CASKPGLAGSGELFF	TGTGCCAGCAAGCCGGGACTAGCGGGATCCGGGGAGCTGTTTTTT
TRBV7-8	-	-	TRBJ1-5	CASSFTRRQQTSNQPQHF	TGTGCCAGCAGCTTTACCCGACGTCAACAGACTAGCAATCAGCCCCAGCATTTT
TRBV7-2	-	-	TRBJ1-3	CASSSQTGNTIYF	TGTGCCAGCAGCTCCCAGACTGGAAACACCATATATTTT
TRBV9	-	-	TRBJ2-7	CASSGPGYEQYF	TGTGCCAGCAGCGGACCAGGGTACGAGCAGTACTTC
TRBV5-4	-	-	TRBJ2-5	CASSFGAEQETQYF	TGTGCCAGCAGCTTCGGAGCGGAACAAGAGACCCAGTACTTC
TRBV6-4	-	-	TRBJ2-3	CASSDVGRGTDTQYF	TGTGCCAGCAGTGACGTTGGACGGGGGACAGATACGCAGTATTTT
TRBV19	-	-	TRBJ1-2	CASSIRQDYTF	TGTGCCAGTAGTATACGACAGGACTACACCTTC
TRBV3-1/TRBV3-2	once	TRBD2	TRBJ2-3	CASSQGGLGNTDTQYF	TGTGCCAGCAGCCAGGGTGGACTAGGAAACACAGATACGCAGTATTTT
TRBV27	-	TRBD1	TRBJ2-7	CASSLLGTGPIYEQYF	TGTGCCAGCAGTCTCCTCGGGACAGGGCCCATCTACGAGCAGTACTTC
TRBV7-3	-	-	TRBJ2-7	CASSLDKQYEQYF	TGTGCCAGCAGCTTAGACAAACAATACGAGCAGTACTTC
TRBV20-1	once	TRBD2	TRBJ2-5	CSASSTSGRGETQYF	TGCAGTGCTAGTTCGACTAGCGGGAGAGGAGAGACCCAGTACTTC
TRBV5-1	-	-	TRBJ2-5	CASSLGAAEEVTQYF	TGCGCCAGCAGCTTGGGGGCAGCGGAGGAGGTGACCCAGTACTTC
TRBV2	-	TRBD1	TRBJ1-1	CASSLQGMETEAFF	TGTGCCAGCAGCCTACAGGGGATGGAAACTGAAGCTTTCTTT
TRBV4-1	-	TRBD1	TRBJ2-5	CASSHYPPTGTGLSETQYF	TGCGCCAGCAGCCATTATCCACCGACCGGGACAGGGTTATCGGAGACCCAGTACTTC
TRBV6-5	once	-	TRBJ2-7	CASSYSRVTMAYEQYF	TGTGCCAGCAGTTACTCCCGCGTTACTATGGCCTACGAGCAGTACTTC
TRBV5-1	-	TRBD2	TRBJ2-7	CASSLTSGAYEQYF	TGCGCCAGCAGCCTGACTAGCGGGGCTTACGAGCAGTACTTC
TRBV3-1/TRBV3-2	-	TRBD1	TRBJ1-2	CASSQDNRGASGYTF	TGTGCCAGCAGCCAAGATAACAGGGGGGCCTCTGGCTACACCTTC
TRBV6-4	-	TRBD2	TRBJ2-3	CASKRTSVADTDTQYF	TGTGCCAGCAAGAGAACTAGCGTAGCTGACACAGATACGCAGTATTTT
TRBV27	-	TRBD2	TRBJ2-1	CASSFGLVSYNEQFF	TGTGCCAGCAGTTTTGGACTAGTATCCTACAATGAGCAGTTCTTC
TRBV2	-	-	TRBJ1-1	CASSPPAGDGAFF	TGTGCCAGCAGCCCCCCCGCGGGGGACGGAGCTTTCTTT
TRBV5-1	-	-	TRBJ2-7	CASSRNRAAYEQYF	TGCGCCAGCAGCAGGAACAGGGCCGCCTACGAGCAGTACTTC
TRBV2	once	TRBD1	TRBJ2-7	CASSAGQGGQYF	TGTGCCAGCAGCGCAGGACAGGGAGGGCAGTACTTC
TRBV11-3	-	-	TRBJ1-1	CASSRLRDSILRF	TGTGCCAGCAGCCGGCTCCGGGACTCCATCTTGCGCTTT
TRBV2	-	TRBD1	TRBJ2-6	CASSEKDRFYSGANVLTF	TGTGCCAGCAGTGAAAAGGACAGGTTCTACTCTGGGGCCAACGTCCTGACTTTC